Presented here are 9 T cell receptor beta chains from one specimen sequenced in a study of blood T cells in healthy people across ages. Then a second PCR, running roughly 7 to 11 cycles, was carried out with a sample-barcoded 5' primer and a J-beta primer mix. Via MiXCR, TCRdb re-called the 5' RACE reads, giving one row per CDR3 protein. The data show under 950,000 distinct CDR3 sequences, about 24% seen once. Sequenced sample: blood. Source of these receptors: a man in his 70s in good health.

This clonotype was detected a few times. The rearrangement joins TRBV30 to TRBJ2-4; 9 bases fit TRBD2. The length of the CDR3 is 14 residues. Trimming cost V 1 base and J 5 bases; bases outside gene matches: 3. Germline V gives CDR1 GTSNPN, CDR2 SVGIG (reference sequence). For the CDR3, the DNA is TGTGCCTGGAGTGCTTTAGCGGGGGAAAACATTCAGTACTTC. Translation: CAWSALAGENIQYF.

This clonotype was seen at least ten times. In DNA form, the CDR3 reads TGCAGTGCTAGAGAGGTTGGTTACGAGCAGTACTTC. This gives the protein CSAREVGYEQYF. The chain carries TRBV20-1 and TRBJ2-7; D remains ambiguous. CDR1 is DFQATT, CDR2 SNEGSKA, per germline (reference sequence). Trimming pared 0 bases from V and 4 bases from J, leaving 7 bases between. This CDR3 spans 12 amino acids.

A few counts support this clonotype. V and J are TRBV6-2 or TRBV6-3 and TRBJ2-5, with D possibly TRBD1 on 6 matching bases. Near its end, the DNA agrees better with TRBJ2-7, so the J call may be wrong. CDR1 is MNHEY, CDR2 SVGEGT, per germline. The length of the CDR3 is 14 residues. The CDR3 coding sequence is TGTGCCAGCAGTCCTTGGACAGCTACCTACGAGCAGTACTTC. Residues: CASSPWTATYEQYF.

The chain employs TRBV28 and TRBJ2-5; a possible D gene is TRBD1 (6 bases). The ends were cut back, 6 bases at V and 5 bases at J, with 13 bases in the middle. The CDR3 totals 13 residues. CDR1 MDHEN and CDR2 SYDVKM come from the germline V gene. CDR3 nucleotide sequence: TGTGCCAGCAGCTCGGGACAATGGGAGACCCAGTACTTC. Its protein is CASSSGQWETQYF.

This clonotype was seen a few times. This chain connects TRBV27 to TRBJ2-3; 9 bases are a match to TRBD2. The CDR3 covers 15 residues. From germline, CDR1 is MNHEY and CDR2 SMNVEV (reference sequence). V was pared by 2 bases and J by 6 bases, with 6 bases of the junction left unmatched. In DNA form, the CDR3 reads TGTGCCAGCAGTTTAATAGCGGGGGTTGTGGATACGCAGTATTTT. The encoded protein is CASSLIAGVVDTQYF.

V is TRBV28 and J is TRBJ2-5; the D gene could be TRBD1 or TRBD2 (6 bases each). Trimming stripped 6 bases from V and 4 bases from J, with 21 bases between. Germline CDR1 and CDR2: MDHEN and SYDVKM. This CDR3 has 16 residues. CDR3 region: CASSVAQGRGGETQYF. The CDR3 DNA sequence: TGTGCCAGCAGCGTAGCCCAGGGGCGGGGAGGAGAGACCCAGTACTTC. The whole variable domain, remainder taken from reference TRBV28 and TRBJ2-5, is DVKVTQSSRYLVKRTGEKVFLECVQDMDHENMFWYRQDPGLGLRLIYFSYDVKMKEKGDIPEGYSVSREKKERFSLILESASTNQTSMYLCASSVAQGRGGETQYFGPGTRLLVL.

The chain uses TRBV12-3 or TRBV12-4 and TRBJ2-3, with TRBD2 matching over 8 bases. This CDR3 is 16 amino acids long. V lost 7 bases, J lost 3 bases, and 12 bases stayed unmatched. CDR3 bases: TGTGCCAGCATCCCTCGGGGAGCGGGAGTGACAGATACGCAGTATTTT. The encoded protein is CASIPRGAGVTDTQYF.

V usage is TRBV5-5 and J usage is TRBJ1-4, with D uncertain. Per the germline V gene, CDR1 is SGHKS and CDR2 is YYEKEE (reference sequence). The CDR3 has 14 amino acids. V lost 3 bases and J 1 base, leaving 7 bases between the germline ends. This chain's CDR3 is CASSWARTNEKLFF. CDR3 nucleotides: TGTGCCAGCAGCTGGGCCCGAACTAATGAAAAACTGTTTTTT.

This clonotype was observed a few times. The chain joins TRBV6-2 or TRBV6-3 to TRBJ2-1; tentative D call: TRBD1 (5 bases). The germline V gene has CDR1 MNHEY and CDR2 SVGEGT. The germline V and J ends were trimmed by 5 bases and 6 bases, with 20 bases remaining between them. This CDR3 has 16 amino acids. The CDR3, as DNA: TGTGCCAGCAGTCCCCCCAGGGTCTCTAAAGGCAATGAGCAGTTCTTC. This gives the protein CASSPPRVSKGNEQFF.